The clone carrying this T cell receptor beta chain was observed a few times. This sample is part of a study of T-cell reconstitution after alpha-beta-depleted transplantation in children. For TCRbeta, the library was prepared with unique molecular identifiers. From the PCR reads, TCRdb called clonotypes with MiXCR, one entry per CDR3 protein. This sample has under 450,000 distinct CDR3 sequences; about 14% occur once, and the top ten carry roughly 4.3%. Deletions cut 5 bases from V and 0 bases from J, with 13 bases between. Germline CDR1 and CDR2: PRHDT and FYEKMQ (reference sequence). CDR3 length equals 15 residues.

Sample: PBMCs, taken from the stem cell graft. This receptor was taken from a human donor who donated a stem cell graft to a child with Fanconi anemia. The V call is TRBV13, the J call TRBJ1-2; no clear D gene. The CDR3 nucleotides read TGTGCCAGCAGCGCCCAAGGGCAGTCTAACTATGGCTACACCTTC. Its translation: CASSAQGQSNYGYTF.